The following is a T cell receptor (beta chain) sequence with its context. Original methodology: Reference gene primer amplification gave estimated nucleated cell counts. Clones were sequenced by immunoSEQ multiplex PCR, and TCRdb holds only the in-frame ones, with some missing. V, J and clone size are those of that table, while D and trimming were read from the DNA. The sample yields 390,000 or so clones, 86% seen once. The entry originates in a study of blood T cell repertoires in COVID-19. The CDR3 has 11 residues. The V gene's germline CDR1 is KGHSH and CDR2 LQKENI. V lost 2 bases to trimming and J lost 6 bases, with 4 bases between them.

The sequence came from a woman aged 25-40 years with active or convalescent COVID-19. The sequenced sample consisted of peripheral blood. This chain connects TRBV18 to TRBJ1-1; no firm D call. In DNA, the CDR3 is TGTGCCAGCTCACCAGGGCCTGAAGCTTTCTTT. This translates into CASSPGPEAFF.